Shown below are 27 T cell receptor beta chains from a single sample sequenced in a study of OX40 agonist ivuxolimab in advanced cancers. TCRdb keeps only in-frame clones here, not all; method: immunoSEQ multiplex PCR. The sample shows about 150,000 clones, 85% to 95% of them seen only once. This specimen consisted of CD4+ or CD8+ T cells sorted from blood, obtained in a trial of the OX40 agonist ivuxolimab. All receptors derive from an adult with an advanced solid tumor such as melanoma, head and neck, liver or kidney cancer.

J is TRBJ2-7 and V is TRBV6-5; possible D gene TRBD2, 6 bases. Looked up from germline, CDR1 is MNHEY and CDR2 is SVGAGI. Deletions cut 6 bases from V and 0 bases from J, with 9 bases between. The CDR3 has 13 residues. The CDR3 spells CASSPAGSYEQYF. The CDR3, as DNA: TGTGCCAGCAGCCCAGCGGGCTCCTACGAGCAGTACTTC.

V usage is TRBV6-6 and J usage is TRBJ1-2; D not resolved. The CDR3 extends over 13 amino acids. Trimming removed 6 bases from V and 5 bases from J, with 13 bases in between. CDR1 and CDR2 from the germline V gene are MNHNY and SVGAGI (reference sequence). The CDR3 sequence is CASRHDGDYGYTF. The DNA for the CDR3 is TGTGCCAGCAGACACGACGGGGATTATGGCTACACCTTC.

The chain couples TRBV9 to TRBJ2-1; D is possibly TRBD1 (5 bases). The CDR3 is 15 amino acids. Germline CDR1 is SGDLS and CDR2 is YYNGEE. V was pared by 3 bases and J by 5 bases, with 15 bases between. CDR3 sequence (DNA): TGTGCCAGCAGCGCTCTTGGGGCGGCCAACAATGAGCAGTTCTTC. Translated: CASSALGAANNEQFF.

This chain uses TRBV19 with TRBJ2-2; no firm D call. V lost 6 bases and J lost 0, with 5 bases in between. CDR1 is LNHDA and CDR2 is SQIVND in the germline V gene (reference sequence). The CDR3 runs to 13 residues. CDR3 DNA: TGTGCCAGTAGGGGCGCGAACACCGGGGAGCTGTTTTTT. Translated: CASRGANTGELFF.

The chain joins TRBV19 to TRBJ2-3, with 9 positions matching TRBD1. This CDR3 is built from 16 residues. Trimming removed 5 bases from V and 4 bases from J; junction bases left unmatched: 10. In germline, CDR1 is LNHDA, CDR2 SQIVND (reference sequence). The CDR3 bases are TGTGCCAGTAGTGCCTCCGGGACAGGGAAGTCAGATACGCAGTATTTT. Its translation: CASSASGTGKSDTQYF.

The chain couples TRBV29-1 to TRBJ2-4; D tentatively reads TRBD1 or TRBD2 (5 bases each). This CDR3 spans 13 amino acids. V shed 4 bases and J shed 1 base, with 8 bases lying between them. Germline V lookup: CDR1 SQVTM, CDR2 ANQGSEA. CDR3 residues: CSVVWGAKNIQYF. The CDR3 nucleotides are TGCAGCGTTGTATGGGGGGCCAAAAACATTCAGTACTTC.

The J gene is TRBJ1-2, the V gene TRBV5-1; perhaps TRBD1 as D (5 bases). The V gene's germline CDR1 is SGHRS and CDR2 YFSETQ. CDR3 size: 15 residues. Deletions cut 4 bases from V and 0 bases from J, with 13 bases between. The DNA for the CDR3 is TGCGCCAGCAGCCCCGGACACACTACTAACTATGGCTACACCTTC. This translates into CASSPGHTTNYGYTF.

V gene TRBV4-2 combines with J gene TRBJ2-3; D is uncertain. The CDR3 is 13 residues long. The V gene's germline CDR1 is LGHNA and CDR2 YNFKEQ. The germline V and J ends were trimmed by 1 base and 6 bases, with 8 bases remaining between them. CDR3 amino acids: CASSQALPDTQYF. CDR3 coding DNA: TGTGCCAGCAGCCAAGCCCTACCGGATACGCAGTATTTT.

This chain uses TRBV19 with TRBJ1-1; 7 bases agree with TRBD1. Germline assignment: CDR1 LNHDA and CDR2 SQIVND (reference sequence). Losses at the gene ends were 5 bases for V and 5 bases for J; bases not matched to a gene: 5. CDR3 size: 13 residues. The CDR3 protein is CASSDRANTEAFF. CDR3 DNA: TGTGCCAGTAGTGACAGGGCCAATACTGAAGCTTTCTTT.

The chain is built from TRBV9 and TRBJ1-1; no clear D gene. V lost 0 bases, J lost 5 bases, and 11 bases lay in between. This CDR3 comprises 14 residues. Germline CDR1 SGDLS, CDR2 YYNGEE. Here the CDR3 reads CASSVGHLRTEAFF. The CDR3 DNA is TGTGCCAGCAGCGTAGGGCATCTACGTACTGAAGCTTTCTTT.

The CDR3: CASVRSGGQGETQYF. The DNA of the CDR3 is TGTGCCAGCGTCCGTTCTGGGGGACAGGGGGAGACCCAGTACTTC. The V call is TRBV9, the J call TRBJ2-5; 10 bases are a match to TRBD1. CDR3 length: 15 residues. Germline values: CDR1 SGDLS, CDR2 YYNGEE. The V gene end was trimmed by 7 bases and the J gene end by 5 bases; junction bases not matched to a gene: 11.

This chain links TRBV5-4 with TRBJ2-7; D is perhaps TRBD1 or TRBD2 (5 bases each). V was cut by 4 bases and J by 4 bases, with 21 bases left in between. Germline lookup yields CDR1 SGHNT and CDR2 YYREEE (reference sequence). This CDR3 has 16 amino acids. The DNA of the CDR3 is TGTGCCAGCAGCCCGGACGGGGCCGAGAGGTATTACGAGCAGTACTTC. Protein sequence: CASSPDGAERYYEQYF.

This clone was detected only a few times. The chain couples TRBV20-1 to TRBJ1-5, with unresolved D. Germline V gene data show CDR1 as DFQATT and CDR2 as SNEGSKA (reference sequence). V dropped 5 bases and J dropped 6 bases, with 8 bases sitting between them. This CDR3 spans 11 amino acids. This chain's CDR3 is CSAAESQPQHF. In nucleotides, the CDR3 is TGCAGTGCTGCCGAGAGTCAGCCCCAGCATTTT.

This chain joins TRBV11-2 and TRBJ1-2; D unresolved. Germline-derived CDR1 and CDR2 are SGHAT and FQNNGV. Trimming removed 3 bases from V and 8 bases from J, with 13 bases in between. The CDR3 sequence is 13 residues long. CDR3 in amino acids: CASSFPLGRGYTF. The CDR3 DNA reads TGTGCCAGCAGCTTCCCTTTGGGCCGCGGCTACACCTTC. The entire variable domain, with the rest obtained from reference TRBV11-2 and TRBJ1-2, is as follows: EAGVAQSPRYKIIEKRQSVAFWCNPISGHATLYWYQQILGQGPKLLIQFQNNGVVDDSQLPKDRFSAERLKGVDSTLKIQPAKLEDSAVYLCASSFPLGRGYTFGSGTRLTVV.

This clone was found a few times. The genes are TRBV30 and TRBJ1-5; D unresolved. There are 13 residues in the CDR3. Germline lookup yields CDR1 GTSNPN and CDR2 SVGIG (reference sequence). Trimming took off 3 bases at V and 6 bases at J, with 12 bases between the two ends. The CDR3 DNA follows: TGTGCCTGGAGGGCGCCTGGAGGTCAGCCCCAGCATTTT. Protein product: CAWRAPGGQPQHF.

This clone was counted once. The chain carries TRBV9 and TRBJ1-5; no clear D gene. CDR3 length equals 12 residues. The ends were cut back, 3 bases at V and 6 bases at J, with 7 bases in the middle. Germline V gene sequence: CDR1 SGDLS, CDR2 YYNGEE. In DNA form, the CDR3 reads TGTGCCAGCAGCGCCGGAGGTCAGCCCCAGCATTTT. It codes for CASSAGGQPQHF.

This chain joins TRBV5-1 and TRBJ2-7, with D possibly being TRBD1 (6 bases). Trimming removed 0 bases at V and 12 bases at J, with 22 bases between. CDR1 and CDR2 (germline): SGHRS, YFSETQ. The CDR3 is made up of 15 amino acids. CDR3 sequence reads: CASSLAIGGQRRPYF. The CDR3 region has the DNA TGCGCCAGCAGCTTGGCCATTGGGGGCCAGAGACGGCCGTACTTC.

The chain employs TRBV28 and TRBJ1-5, with 8 bases matching TRBD1. CDR1 and CDR2 (germline): MDHEN, SYDVKM. The ends lost 7 bases at V and 1 base at J; junction bases unmatched: 6. The CDR3 is 15 amino acids. CDR3 nucleotide sequence: TGTGCCAGCACCCCCAGGGGGCGCAGCAATCAGCCCCAGCATTTT. This translates into CASTPRGRSNQPQHF.

This clone has only one observation. The V gene is TRBV7-9, the J gene TRBJ2-3, with D perhaps matching TRBD1 (6 bases). CDR3 size: 14 residues. In germline, CDR1 is SEHNR, CDR2 FQNEAQ (reference sequence). V dropped 6 bases and J dropped 2 bases, with 12 bases sitting between them. The CDR3: CASSYGQSTDTQYF. The DNA of the CDR3 is TGTGCCAGCAGTTATGGACAGTCCACAGATACGCAGTATTTT.

This clone has only one observation. The rearrangement links TRBV5-1 to TRBJ2-1; 9 bases map to TRBD1. The CDR3 sequence is 14 residues long. With 2 bases clipped from V and 6 bases from J, the junction kept 3 bases outside the gene matches. In germline, CDR1 is SGHRS, CDR2 YFSETQ. CDR3 DNA sequence: TGCGCCAGCAGCTTCGGACAGGGGCTCAATGAGCAGTTCTTC. It encodes CASSFGQGLNEQFF.

This clone appeared a few times. This chain uses TRBV14 with TRBJ1-1; 7 bases fit TRBD1. Germline V CDR1 and CDR2: SGHDN, FVKESK. CDR3 size: 13 residues. With 5 bases clipped from V and 4 bases from J, the junction kept 4 bases outside the gene matches. CDR3 nucleotides: TGTGCCAGCAGCATACAGGGGCGCACTGAAGCTTTCTTT. Its protein is CASSIQGRTEAFF.

As concerns this clone: The junction differs from germline at one of its ends, possibly a read error. This chain links TRBV7-7 with TRBJ2-5, with 9 bases that match TRBD1. The V gene's germline CDR1 is SSHAT and CDR2 FNYEAQ (reference sequence). CDR3 length equals 13 residues. DNA for the CDR3: TGTGCTAGCAGCGGGGACAGGGAAGAGACCCAGTACTTC. Its protein product is CASSGDREETQYF.

The chain uses TRBV5-8 and TRBJ2-5; D ambiguous. Germline V gene sequence: CDR1 SGHTS, CDR2 YDEGEE. The CDR3 runs 13 residues. V shed 0 bases and J shed 3 bases, with 6 bases lying between them. The CDR3: CASSLGRKETQYF. CDR3 nucleotides: TGTGCCAGCAGCTTGGGGCGGAAAGAGACCCAGTACTTC.

The CDR3: CASSPTRGSSYNEQFF. CDR3 DNA: TGTGCCAGCAGCCCAACCCGGGGGAGCTCCTACAATGAGCAGTTCTTC. V gene TRBV6-4 combines with J gene TRBJ2-1, with D perhaps TRBD2 (6 bases). The CDR3 contains 16 residues. Trimming removed 6 bases at V and 0 bases at J, with 15 bases between. Germline V gene data show CDR1 as MRHNA and CDR2 as SNTAGT.

In nucleotides, the CDR3 is TGTGCCAGCAGCCAACTTGACGGGAACACTGAAGCTTTCTTT. Translated, it gives CASSQLDGNTEAFF. The chain has TRBV14 and TRBJ1-1, with D hard to call. The CDR3 covers 14 residues. Trimming stripped 2 bases from V and 1 base from J, with 8 bases between. The V gene's germline CDR1 is SGHDN and CDR2 FVKESK. The variable domain in full, completed from reference TRBV14 and TRBJ1-1, reads EAGVTQFPSHSVIEKGQTVTLRCDPISGHDNLYWYRRVMGKEIKFLLHFVKESKQDESGMPNNRFLAERTGGTYSTLKVQPAELEDSGVYFCASSQLDGNTEAFFGQGTRLTVV.

A word on this clone: The sample carries other DNA sequences with the same CDR3. V is TRBV29-1 and J is TRBJ1-1, with no clear D. The V and J ends lost 6 bases and 4 bases respectively, with 9 bases between them. CDR3 size: 11 residues. CDR1 is SQVTM, CDR2 ANQGSEA, per germline. CDR3 in amino acids: CSVVGITEAFF. CDR3 bases: TGCAGCGTCGTAGGGATCACTGAAGCTTTCTTT.

The CDR3 DNA follows: TGCGCCAGCAGCCCCAAGGTTGGGACAAACACCGGGGAGCTGTTTTTT. Amino acids: CASSPKVGTNTGELFF. The chain is built from TRBV5-1 and TRBJ2-2; a possible D gene is TRBD1 (6 bases). V was pared by 4 bases and J by 2 bases, with 15 bases between. The length of the CDR3 is 16 residues. Germline lookup yields CDR1 SGHRS and CDR2 YFSETQ.